The rows below give T cell receptor beta chains drawn from one sample of a study of blood T cell repertoires in COVID-19. TCRdb keeps only in-frame clones here, not all; method: immunoSEQ multiplex PCR. The data contain 300,000 to 450,000 clones, about 90% of them singletons. The sequencing input was PBMCs or T cells enriched from blood (not recorded which). Receptors originate from a young woman who had recovered from COVID-19. CDR3s include the opening cysteine and the closing phenylalanine or tryptophan. D genes are given only for firm matches. The size field is filled for only some rows; it gives once, few, many or a size class.

j_call clone_size v_call d_call cdr3_aa cdr3_nt
TRBJ2-1 - TRBV7-9 - CASSLGSSNEQFF TGTGCCAGCAGCTTAGGAAGCTCCAATGAGCAGTTCTTC
TRBJ1-4 - TRBV2 - CASTVGVATNEKLFF TGTGCCAGCACCGTAGGGGTAGCAACTAATGAAAAACTGTTTTTT
TRBJ1-2 - TRBV7-2 - CASSYRQDYGYTF TGTGCCAGCAGCTATCGACAGGACTATGGCTACACCTTC
TRBJ1-4 few TRBV12-3/TRBV12-4 - CASSSGQILFF TGTGCCAGCAGTTCCGGACAGATACTGTTTTTT
TRBJ1-5 - TRBV5-1 TRBD1 CASSTGTGGNQPQHF TGCGCCAGCAGCACCGGGACAGGGGGAAATCAGCCCCAGCATTTT
TRBJ2-5 - TRBV7-9 - CASSFGQLQETQYF TGTGCCAGCAGCTTTGGACAGCTCCAAGAGACCCAGTACTTC
TRBJ2-7 few TRBV19 TRBD1 CASSIRQGYEQYF TGTGCCAGTAGTATCCGACAGGGCTACGAGCAGTACTTC
TRBJ2-2 - TRBV27 - CASSTGEAGELFF TGTGCCAGCAGTACAGGGGAGGCCGGGGAGCTGTTTTTT
TRBJ1-5 - TRBV23-1 TRBD1 CASSLPTGEQPQHF TGCGCCAGCAGTCTGCCGACAGGGGAACAGCCCCAGCATTTT
TRBJ2-5 - TRBV7-9 TRBD1 CASSPMGQFQETQYF TGTGCCAGCAGCCCCATGGGACAGTTCCAAGAGACCCAGTACTTC
TRBJ1-5 - TRBV24-1 - CATSEGRGRNQPQHF TGTGCCACCAGTGAGGGCAGGGGTCGCAATCAGCCCCAGCATTTT
TRBJ2-1 - TRBV24-1 TRBD2 CATSDPSGARDEQFF TGTGCCACCAGTGACCCTAGCGGGGCTCGGGATGAGCAGTTCTTC
TRBJ1-2 - TRBV19 TRBD1 CASSRRDRGLTDYGYTF TGTGCCAGTAGTAGGCGGGACAGGGGGCTAACGGACTATGGCTACACCTTC
TRBJ1-3 - TRBV24-1 - CATSTGGATGNTIYF TGTGCCACCAGCACGGGGGGGGCAACTGGAAACACCATATATTTT
TRBJ1-1 - TRBV3-1/TRBV3-2 - CASSQDWRGSNTEAFF TGTGCCAGCAGCCAAGATTGGCGGGGGTCGAACACTGAAGCTTTCTTT
TRBJ1-2 - TRBV7-8 TRBD1 CASSLAHGQGNGYTF TGTGCCAGCAGCTTAGCGCACGGACAGGGGAATGGCTACACCTTC
TRBJ1-1 - TRBV3-1/TRBV3-2 - CASSQAGGWDTEAFF TGTGCCAGCAGCCAAGCCGGAGGTTGGGACACTGAAGCTTTCTTT
TRBJ2-3 - TRBV3-1/TRBV3-2 - CASSQGGRMRANF TGTGCCAGCAGCCAAGGGGGCAGGATGCGAGCAAATTTT
TRBJ2-2 - TRBV14 - CASSRYSDSRETGELFF TGTGCCAGCAGCCGTTACTCTGACAGTCGAGAGACCGGGGAGCTGTTTTTT
TRBJ1-6 - TRBV4-1 - CASSQAFSGSKVPLHF TGCGCCAGCAGCCAAGCCTTTAGCGGGTCCAAGGTACCCCTCCACTTT
TRBJ2-6 - TRBV6-2/TRBV6-3 TRBD1 CASSSGTGGLGANVLTF TGTGCCAGCAGTTCCGGGACAGGGGGTTTGGGGGCCAACGTCCTGACTTTC
TRBJ2-7 - TRBV3-1/TRBV3-2 TRBD1 CASSQEAGGLKYF TGTGCCAGCAGCCAAGAGGCAGGGGGTTTAAAGTACTTC
TRBJ1-5 - TRBV29-1 - CSVQHGNQPQHF TGCAGCGTTCAACATGGCAATCAGCCCCAGCATTTT
TRBJ2-1 - TRBV18 TRBD1 CASSPARLGQGANEQFF TGTGCCAGCTCACCCGCCCGATTGGGACAGGGGGCGAATGAGCAGTTCTTC
TRBJ2-7 - TRBV24-1 - CATSDFAGYEQYF TGTGCCACCAGTGATTTCGCGGGTTACGAGCAGTACTTC
TRBJ2-2 few TRBV6-2/TRBV6-3 TRBD1 CASSYDRGWTGELFF TGTGCCAGCAGTTACGACAGGGGGTGGACCGGGGAGCTGTTTTTT
TRBJ1-1 - TRBV28 - CASFPSRGMYAEAFF TGTGCCAGCTTCCCCTCACGGGGGATGTACGCTGAAGCTTTCTTT
TRBJ1-6 - TRBV7-2 TRBD1 CASSLPGRGPQLTPLHF TGTGCCAGCAGCTTACCAGGCAGGGGGCCCCAGTTGACACCCCTCCACTTT
TRBJ2-7 few TRBV2 - CASFSESSYEQYF TGTGCCAGCTTTTCGGAGAGCTCCTACGAGCAGTACTTC
TRBJ1-5 - TRBV19 TRBD1 CASSTGTGGNQPQHF TGTGCCAGTAGTACCGGGACAGGGGGGAATCAGCCCCAGCATTTT
TRBJ1-6 - TRBV6-5 - CASGITGTHSPLHF TGTGCCAGCGGTATCACAGGGACGCATTCACCCCTCCACTTT
TRBJ1-1 - TRBV4-3 - CASSQDSGTEAFF TGCGCCAGCAGCCAAGATTCCGGCACTGAAGCTTTCTTT
TRBJ2-7 - TRBV29-1 - CSVGYRGTGSEQYF TGCAGCGTTGGGTACCGAGGGACTGGGAGCGAGCAGTACTTC
TRBJ2-2 - TRBV15 TRBD2 CATSRRWGGGITGELFF TGTGCCACCAGCAGGAGGTGGGGCGGGGGGATCACCGGGGAGCTGTTTTTT
TRBJ1-4 few TRBV6-1 TRBD1 CASSDRGLGEKLFF TGTGCCAGCAGTGACAGGGGGCTCGGGGAAAAACTGTTTTTT
TRBJ1-1 - TRBV2 - CASSESVEAFF TGTGCCAGCAGTGAGTCGGTTGAAGCTTTCTTT
TRBJ2-3 - TRBV6-5 - CASRPTGSTDTQYF TGTGCCAGCAGGCCTACAGGGTCGACAGATACGCAGTATTTT
TRBJ2-7 - TRBV2 TRBD1 CASREGPGQGSYEQYF TGTGCCAGCAGGGAGGGTCCTGGACAGGGCTCCTACGAGCAGTACTTC
TRBJ1-2 - TRBV21-1 - CASSTLGTGDAYGYTF TGTGCCAGCAGCACCCTTGGGACAGGGGACGCGTATGGCTACACCTTC
TRBJ1-6 - TRBV10-2 - CASREGRGNSPLHF TGCGCCAGCCGAGAGGGCAGAGGCAATTCACCCCTCCACTTT
TRBJ1-5 once TRBV27 - CASSLEGVGQPQHF TGTGCCAGCAGTTTAGAAGGGGTAGGCCAGCCCCAGCATTTT
TRBJ1-2 - TRBV2 - CASSYKVAANYGYTF TGTGCCAGCAGTTACAAAGTCGCGGCTAACTATGGCTACACCTTC
TRBJ1-4 - TRBV2 TRBD1 CASTGTRTGVEKLFF TGTGCCAGCACTGGGACCAGGACAGGGGTTGAAAAACTGTTTTTT
TRBJ2-2 - TRBV11-2 - CASSLEGQENTGELFF TGTGCCAGCAGCTTAGAGGGGCAGGAGAACACCGGGGAGCTGTTTTTT
TRBJ1-1 once TRBV20-1 - CSASGVPGSGTEAFF TGCAGTGCTAGTGGTGTCCCGGGGAGTGGCACTGAAGCTTTCTTT
TRBJ2-7 - TRBV5-1 - CASSITTGSYEQYF TGCGCCAGCAGCATTACTACGGGCTCCTACGAGCAGTACTTC
TRBJ1-2 once TRBV5-4 - CASRTQGSGGYTF TGTGCCAGCAGGACCCAGGGTAGTGGAGGCTACACCTTC
TRBJ1-2 - TRBV7-6 - CASSLGEYYGYTF TGTGCCAGCAGCTTAGGCGAATACTATGGCTACACCTTC
TRBJ2-3 - TRBV5-8 - CASSPPPGSDTQYF TGTGCCAGCAGCCCCCCGCCAGGCTCAGATACGCAGTATTTT
TRBJ2-2 - TRBV7-2 - CASSKETATGELFF TGTGCCAGCAGCAAAGAAACAGCAACCGGGGAGCTGTTTTTT
TRBJ1-1 - TRBV18 - CASSPPGAGVGTEAFF TGTGCCAGCTCACCACCGGGTGCAGGGGTGGGGACTGAAGCTTTCTTT
TRBJ2-7 - TRBV5-6 - CASSLSQGYEQYF TGTGCCAGCAGCTTGTCACAGGGCTACGAGCAGTACTTC
TRBJ2-6 - TRBV29-1 - CSVGQRASGANVLTF TGCAGCGTCGGACAGAGAGCCTCTGGGGCCAACGTCCTGACTTTC